Listed below are T cell receptor beta chains from one sample, sequenced in a study of T cell changes during pregnancy in multiple sclerosis. Measured with immunoSEQ multiplex PCR; TCRdb has only the in-frame clones, and not every one. The table lists some 90,000 clones, more than 85% of them singletons. This specimen was peripheral blood, taken in the first trimester of pregnancy. The origin of the receptors is a female donor with multiple sclerosis, enrolled in a pregnancy study. Both conserved end residues are part of each CDR3. The order of the fields is D gene, J gene, V gene, CDR3 DNA, CDR3 protein. The D gene is left open where the match is weak.

>TRBD1|TRBJ1-2|TRBV6-5
TGTGCCAGCGGCGAGGGGGCGGGTGGCTACACCTTC
CASGEGAGGYTF
>TRBD1|TRBJ2-7|TRBV23-1
TGCGCCAGCAGTTTGGGACAGAGCTACGAGCAGTACTTC
CASSLGQSYEQYF
>.|TRBJ2-1|TRBV9
TGTGCCAGCAGCGTAGGCCAAGGAGCTGAGCAGTTCTTC
CASSVGQGAEQFF
>.|TRBJ2-5|TRBV11-3
TGTGCCAGCAGCCGGAGGTCGCTGGGGGCAGAGACCCAGTACTTC
CASSRRSLGAETQYF
>.|TRBJ2-7|TRBV7-9
TGTGCCAGCAGCTACAGCTCCTACGAGCAGTACTTC
CASSYSSYEQYF
>TRBD1|TRBJ2-7|TRBV9
TGTGCCAGCAGTATTGGGACAGACTCCTACGAGCAGTACTTC
CASSIGTDSYEQYF
>.|TRBJ2-7|TRBV7-9
TGTGCCAGCAGCTTACGGACACGGTTTCCTTACGAGCAGTACTTC
CASSLRTRFPYEQYF
>TRBD1|TRBJ2-7|TRBV19
TGTGCCAGTAGTATCGGGTCAGGGGGCCTCTACGAGCAGTACTTC
CASSIGSGGLYEQYF
>.|TRBJ2-7|TRBV19
TGTGCCAGTAGTCCCTCTGGGACACGGCTTTACGAGCAGTACTTC
CASSPSGTRLYEQYF
>.|TRBJ1-1|TRBV6-4
TGTGCCAGCAGTGAACAGGCGGACACTGAAGCTTTCTTT
CASSEQADTEAFF
>.|TRBJ1-4|TRBV19
TGTGCCAGTAGCGCCCCATGGACAGTACCTTCGGCTAATGAAAAACTGTTTTTT
CASSAPWTVPSANEKLFF